This record concerns one T cell receptor (beta chain) sequence. Its target is unknown. The length of the CDR3 is 17 residues. The germline V and J ends were trimmed by 5 bases and 0 bases, with 19 bases remaining between them. Germline V gives CDR1 SEHNR, CDR2 FQNEAQ (reference sequence). Some clones are missing from TCRdb's copy, which holds only in-frame ones; the method was immunoSEQ multiplex PCR. In the table there are about 98,000 clones, approximately 94% of which are singletons. This entry belongs to a study of cytomegalovirus exposure and HLA in healthy donors. Turning to the study itself: The 120 or so validation repertoires used the same platform as the roughly 700 first-cohort repertoires (as reported by a later analysis).

The study, taken as a whole, reports: In vitro work confirmed that three CMV-associated chains recognize CMV antigens.

The V call is TRBV7-9, the J call TRBJ1-1; weak D call: TRBD1 (6 bases). The source material was PBMCs. The receptor's source is a woman aged 18-29 years in good health and CMV-seronegative. CDR3 nucleotide sequence: TGTGCCAGCAGCCTTGCCCAGGGACATTGGATGAACACTGAAGCTTTCTTT. Translating it yields CASSLAQGHWMNTEAFF.